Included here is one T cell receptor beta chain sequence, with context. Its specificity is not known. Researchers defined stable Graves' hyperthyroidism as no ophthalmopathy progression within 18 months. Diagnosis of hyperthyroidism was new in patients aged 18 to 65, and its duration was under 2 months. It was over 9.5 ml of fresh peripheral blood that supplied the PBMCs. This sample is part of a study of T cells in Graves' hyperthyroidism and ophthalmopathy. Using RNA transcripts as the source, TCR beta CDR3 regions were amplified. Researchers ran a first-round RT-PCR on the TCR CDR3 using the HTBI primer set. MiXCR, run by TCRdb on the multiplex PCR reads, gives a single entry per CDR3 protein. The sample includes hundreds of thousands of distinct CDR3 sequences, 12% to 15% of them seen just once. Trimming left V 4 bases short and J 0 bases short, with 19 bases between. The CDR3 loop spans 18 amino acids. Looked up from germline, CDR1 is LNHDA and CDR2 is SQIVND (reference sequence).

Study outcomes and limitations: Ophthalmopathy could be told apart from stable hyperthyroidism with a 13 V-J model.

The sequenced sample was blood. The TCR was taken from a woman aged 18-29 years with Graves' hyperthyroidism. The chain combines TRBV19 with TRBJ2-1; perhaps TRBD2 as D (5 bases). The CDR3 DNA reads TGTGCCAGTAGTAGTCTAGGGAGACCGCAAAACTCCTACAATGAGCAGTTCTTC. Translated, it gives CASSSLGRPQNSYNEQFF.